The clone carrying this T cell receptor (beta chain) has a count of ten or more. The antigen is not known. This record belongs to a study of T cell repertoires in cytomegalovirus infection. Study-level information: Evidence of both CMV infection and a matching HLA type came from public TCR beta signatures. Findings and caveats of the study: HLA-C-restricted, CMV-specific TCR beta clonotypes were dominant ex vivo. Based on cumulative public TCR beta family frequency, carriers of CMV plus the relevant HLA were identified.

A single record per CDR3 protein comes from TCRdb applying MiXCR to the reads. The sample consists of about 400,000 distinct CDR3 sequences, 15% to 20% of them appearing once. V dropped 3 bases and J dropped 7 bases, with 7 bases sitting between them. The CDR3 covers 12 residues. Germline V gene sequence: CDR1 SGHTA, CDR2 FQGNSA. Specimen: PBMCs. V usage is TRBV7-2 and J usage is TRBJ1-3, with no clear D. The origin of this receptor is a human donor in good health (CMV status not recorded). Some clones in this sample may be carry-over from other donors' samples. CDR3: CASSFVGNTIYF. The CDR3 bases are TGTGCCAGCAGCTTTGTAGGGAACACCATATATTTT.